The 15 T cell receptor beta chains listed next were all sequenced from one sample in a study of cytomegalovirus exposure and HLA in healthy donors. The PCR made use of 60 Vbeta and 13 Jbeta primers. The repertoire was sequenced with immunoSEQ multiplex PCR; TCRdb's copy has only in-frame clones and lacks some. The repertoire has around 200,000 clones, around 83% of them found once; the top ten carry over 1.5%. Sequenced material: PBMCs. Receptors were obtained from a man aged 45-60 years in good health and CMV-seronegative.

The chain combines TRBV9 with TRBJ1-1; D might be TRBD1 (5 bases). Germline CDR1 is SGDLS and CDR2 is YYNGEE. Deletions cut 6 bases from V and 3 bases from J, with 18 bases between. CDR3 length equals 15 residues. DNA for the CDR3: TGTGCCAGCACCAGGGACTCAAGAAAGGACACTGAAGCTTTCTTT. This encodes CASTRDSRKDTEAFF.

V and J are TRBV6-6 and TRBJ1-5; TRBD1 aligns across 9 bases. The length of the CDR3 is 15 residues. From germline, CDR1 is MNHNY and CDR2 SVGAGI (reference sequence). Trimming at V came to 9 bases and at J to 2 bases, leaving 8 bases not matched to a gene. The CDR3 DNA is TGTGCCAGTGCGAGGACAGGGGAAGGCAATCAGCCCCAGCATTTT. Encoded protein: CASARTGEGNQPQHF.

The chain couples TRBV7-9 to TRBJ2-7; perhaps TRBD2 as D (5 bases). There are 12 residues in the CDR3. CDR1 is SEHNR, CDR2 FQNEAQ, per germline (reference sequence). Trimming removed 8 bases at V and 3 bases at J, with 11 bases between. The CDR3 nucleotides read TGTGCCAGCTTCGGGAACAACTACGAGCAGTACTTC. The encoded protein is CASFGNNYEQYF. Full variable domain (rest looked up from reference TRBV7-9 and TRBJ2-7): DTGVSQNPRHKITKRGQNVTFRCDPISEHNRLYWYRQTLGQGPEFLTYFQNEAQLEKSRLLSDRFSAERPKGSFSTLEIQRTEQGDSAMYLCASFGNNYEQYFGPGTRLTVT.

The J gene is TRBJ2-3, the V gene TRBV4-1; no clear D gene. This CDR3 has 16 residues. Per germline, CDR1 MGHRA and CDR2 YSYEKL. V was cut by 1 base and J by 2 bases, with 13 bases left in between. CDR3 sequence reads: CASSQVDLVHTDTQYF. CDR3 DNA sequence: TGCGCCAGCAGCCAAGTTGACTTGGTTCACACAGATACGCAGTATTTT.

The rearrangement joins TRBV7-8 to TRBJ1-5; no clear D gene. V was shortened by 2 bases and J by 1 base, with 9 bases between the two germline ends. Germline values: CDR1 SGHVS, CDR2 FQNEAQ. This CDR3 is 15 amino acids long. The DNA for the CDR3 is TGTGCCAGCAGCTTATTGGGGAGCAGCAATCAGCCCCAGCATTTT. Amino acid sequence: CASSLLGSSNQPQHF.

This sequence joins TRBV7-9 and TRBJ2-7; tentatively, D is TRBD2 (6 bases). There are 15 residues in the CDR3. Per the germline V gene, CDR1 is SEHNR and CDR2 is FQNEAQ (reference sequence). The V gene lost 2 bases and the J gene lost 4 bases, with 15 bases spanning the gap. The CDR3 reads CASSLSRLVWYEQYF. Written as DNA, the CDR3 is TGTGCCAGCAGCTTATCCCGACTAGTTTGGTACGAGCAGTACTTC.

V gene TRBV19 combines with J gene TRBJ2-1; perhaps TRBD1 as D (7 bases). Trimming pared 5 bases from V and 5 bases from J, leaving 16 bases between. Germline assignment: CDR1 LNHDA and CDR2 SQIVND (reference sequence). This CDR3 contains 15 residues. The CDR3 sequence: CASSDDRDLNNEQFF. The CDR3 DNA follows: TGTGCCAGTAGTGATGACAGGGACTTAAACAATGAGCAGTTCTTC.

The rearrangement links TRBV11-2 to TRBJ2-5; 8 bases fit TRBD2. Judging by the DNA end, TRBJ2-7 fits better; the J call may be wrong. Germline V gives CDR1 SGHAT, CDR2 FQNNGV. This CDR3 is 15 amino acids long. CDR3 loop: CASSLVGRAAYEQYF. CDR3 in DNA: TGTGCCAGCAGCTTAGTCGGGAGGGCCGCCTACGAGCAGTACTTC.

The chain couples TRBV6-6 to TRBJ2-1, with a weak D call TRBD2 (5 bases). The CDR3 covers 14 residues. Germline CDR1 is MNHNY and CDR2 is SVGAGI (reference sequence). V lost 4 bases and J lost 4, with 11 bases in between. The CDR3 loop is CASSSRTGYNEQFF. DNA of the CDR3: TGTGCCAGCAGTTCCCGGACTGGTTACAATGAGCAGTTCTTC.

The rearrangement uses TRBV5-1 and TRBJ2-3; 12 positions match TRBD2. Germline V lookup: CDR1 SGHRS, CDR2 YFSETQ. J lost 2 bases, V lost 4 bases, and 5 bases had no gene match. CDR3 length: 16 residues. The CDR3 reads CASSEGLAGVTDTQYF. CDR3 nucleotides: TGCGCCAGCAGCGAGGGACTAGCGGGCGTCACAGATACGCAGTATTTT.

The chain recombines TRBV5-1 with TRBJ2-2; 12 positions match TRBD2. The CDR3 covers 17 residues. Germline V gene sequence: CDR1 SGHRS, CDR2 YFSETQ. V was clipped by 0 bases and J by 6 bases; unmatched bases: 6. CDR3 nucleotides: TGCGCCAGCAGCTTGGGCTTCGCTAGCGGGAGGGCCGGGGAGCTGTTTTTT. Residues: CASSLGFASGRAGELFF.

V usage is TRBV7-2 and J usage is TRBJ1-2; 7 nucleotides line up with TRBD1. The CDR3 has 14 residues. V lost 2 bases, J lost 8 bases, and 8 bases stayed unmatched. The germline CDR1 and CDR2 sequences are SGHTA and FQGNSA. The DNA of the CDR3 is TGTGCCAGCAGCTTATCATCAGGGGGTTACGGCTACACCTTC. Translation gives CASSLSSGGYGYTF.

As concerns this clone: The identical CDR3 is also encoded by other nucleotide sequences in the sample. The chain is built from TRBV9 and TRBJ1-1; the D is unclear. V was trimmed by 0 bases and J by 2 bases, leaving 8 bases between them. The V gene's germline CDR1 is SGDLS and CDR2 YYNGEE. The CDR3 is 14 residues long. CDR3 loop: CASSVGSGNTEAFF. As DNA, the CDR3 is TGTGCCAGCAGCGTAGGGTCAGGAAACACTGAAGCTTTCTTT.

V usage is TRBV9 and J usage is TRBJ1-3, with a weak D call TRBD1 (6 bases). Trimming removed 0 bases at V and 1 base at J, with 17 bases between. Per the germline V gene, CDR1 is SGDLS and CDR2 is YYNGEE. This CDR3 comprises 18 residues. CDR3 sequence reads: CASSVVGVDSESGNTIYF. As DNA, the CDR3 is TGTGCCAGCAGCGTAGTTGGGGTGGACAGCGAATCTGGAAACACCATATATTTT. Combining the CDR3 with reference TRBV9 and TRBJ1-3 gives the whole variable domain DSGVTQTPKHLITATGQRVTLRCSPRSGDLSVYWYQQSLDQGLQFLIQYYNGEERAKGNILERFSAQQFPDLHSELNLSSLELGDSALYFCASSVVGVDSESGNTIYFGEGSWLTVV.

DNA for the CDR3: TGTGCCAGCAGTACAAGTCAGCAGGCCTATGGCTACACCTTC. Its protein is CASSTSQQAYGYTF. The chain has TRBV6-1 and TRBJ1-2; D gene uncertain. CDR1 and CDR2 from the germline V gene are MNHNS and SASEGT. V dropped 5 bases and J dropped 4 bases, with 14 bases sitting between them. This CDR3 is 14 amino acids long.